Listed here are 29 T cell receptor beta chains from one sample, sequenced in a study of T cell clones after liver transplantation. Using immunoSEQ multiplex PCR, the repertoire was profiled, and TCRdb retains in-frame clones only, with some absent. Of over 60,000 clones listed, 80% are singletons. Specimen: CD4+ T cells from blood, collected before liver transplant. The source is a human donor who received a liver transplant.

The rearrangement joins TRBV27 to TRBJ1-5; no firm D call. The CDR3 consists of 14 residues. Per germline, CDR1 MNHEY and CDR2 SMNVEV (reference sequence). Trimming stripped 4 bases from V and 0 bases from J, with 7 bases between. This chain's CDR3 is CASSWSPSNQPQHF. The DNA for the CDR3 is TGTGCCAGCAGTTGGAGTCCTAGCAATCAGCCCCAGCATTTT.

The rearrangement links TRBV7-2 to TRBJ1-2; 8 nucleotides agree with TRBD1. Trimming removed 5 bases from V and 4 bases from J; junction bases left unmatched: 6. Germline assignment: CDR1 SGHTA and CDR2 FQGNSA. This CDR3 region has 14 residues. In nucleotides, the CDR3 is TGTGCCAGCAGCCTCGGACAGGGAGGCTATGGCTACACCTTC. Amino acids: CASSLGQGGYGYTF.

The chain links TRBV11-3 to TRBJ2-3; 7 bases map to TRBD1. Germline-derived CDR1 and CDR2 are SGHNT and YENEEA. This CDR3 region has 14 residues. Trimming took 2 bases from V and 5 from J; bases not matched to a gene: 4. The CDR3 sequence: CASSLTGDKDTQYF. DNA for the CDR3: TGTGCCAGCAGCTTAACAGGGGACAAAGATACGCAGTATTTT.

V is TRBV2 and J is TRBJ2-3; 9 bases align to TRBD1. The V gene end was trimmed by 8 bases and the J gene end by 2 bases; junction bases not matched to a gene: 5. The germline CDR1 and CDR2 sequences are SNHLY and FYNNEI. The CDR3 sequence is 14 residues long. Here the CDR3 reads CASGDRALTDTQYF. The CDR3 DNA follows: TGTGCCAGCGGGGACAGGGCACTCACAGATACGCAGTATTTT. The whole variable domain, remainder taken from reference TRBV2 and TRBJ2-3, is EPEVTQTPSHQVTQMGQEVILRCVPISNHLYFYWYRQILGQKVEFLVSFYNNEISEKSEIFDDQFSVERPDGSNFTLKIRSTKLEDSAMYFCASGDRALTDTQYFGPGTRLTVL.

The chain carries TRBV29-1 and TRBJ2-2, with 9 bases matching TRBD1. Germline CDR1 SQVTM, CDR2 ANQGSEA. Losses at the gene ends were 4 bases for V and 3 bases for J; bases not matched to a gene: 3. The CDR3 has 14 residues. CDR3 amino acids: CSVARTGDTGELFF. CDR3 nucleotides: TGCAGCGTTGCCCGGACAGGGGACACCGGGGAGCTGTTTTTT.

The chain carries TRBV4-1 and TRBJ2-4; 7 positions match TRBD1. V trimming: 6 bases; J trimming: 3 bases; junction bases outside the gene matches: 11. The CDR3 length is 16 residues. Germline CDR1 MGHRA, CDR2 YSYEKL. CDR3 DNA sequence: TGCGCCAGCAGGAACCCCGGGACAGTAGGCAAAAACATTCAGTACTTC. It encodes CASRNPGTVGKNIQYF.

The CDR3 loop is CASSDPSGTSGSQYF. The CDR3 region has the DNA TGTGCCAGCAGTGACCCTTCCGGGACTAGCGGGAGCCAATACTTC. The chain is built from TRBV6-6 and TRBJ2-7, with TRBD2 matching 14 bases. The CDR3 totals 15 residues. V dropped 5 bases and J dropped 13; count of bases not matched to a gene: 13. CDR1 is MNHNY and CDR2 is SVGAGI in the germline V gene (reference sequence).

The chain carries TRBV2 and TRBJ2-7, with 8 bases matching TRBD1. V trimming: 7 bases; J trimming: 2 bases; junction bases outside the gene matches: 7. The CDR3 contains 14 residues. From germline, CDR1 is SNHLY and CDR2 FYNNEI. The CDR3 bases are TGTGCCAGCAACGCGGACAGGGACACCTACGAGCAGTACTTC. Translated, it gives CASNADRDTYEQYF.

This chain uses TRBV5-1 with TRBJ2-7; tentatively, D is TRBD1 (6 bases). The germline gives CDR1 SGHRS, CDR2 YFSETQ. The germline V and J ends were trimmed by 1 base and 2 bases, with 13 bases remaining between them. There are 15 residues in the CDR3. The CDR3 spells CASSLLDSKTYEQYF. CDR3 sequence (DNA): TGCGCCAGCAGCTTGTTGGACAGCAAAACCTACGAGCAGTACTTC.

This clone appeared a single time. This chain uses TRBV9 with TRBJ2-7; maybe TRBD1 (5 bases). V lost 4 bases, J lost 3 bases, and 11 bases lay in between. The CDR3 is 13 residues long. Germline V lookup: CDR1 SGDLS, CDR2 YYNGEE. This chain's CDR3 is CASSPRRGYEQYF. In DNA, the CDR3 is TGTGCCAGCAGCCCCCGTAGGGGCTACGAGCAGTACTTC.

This clone was counted only a few times. The V call is TRBV2, the J call TRBJ1-4, with 12 nucleotides matching TRBD1. CDR3 length equals 15 residues. Per germline, CDR1 SNHLY and CDR2 FYNNEI. Trimming cost V 9 bases and J 8 bases; bases outside gene matches: 10. CDR3 nucleotides: TGTGCCAGTACACGGGGACAGGGGGCCTGGGAAAAACTGTTTTTT. Encoded protein: CASTRGQGAWEKLFF.

This chain joins TRBV5-5 and TRBJ2-3, with 7 bases aligning to TRBD2. This CDR3 has 14 amino acids. Looked up from germline, CDR1 is SGHKS and CDR2 is YYEKEE (reference sequence). Trimming took 2 bases from V and 5 from J; bases not matched to a gene: 5. The CDR3 bases are TGTGCCAGCAGCTTAGGCCTAGCGGAAGATACGCAGTATTTT. Its translation: CASSLGLAEDTQYF.

CDR3 nucleotides: TGTGCCTGGAGAGAAAATGGGGGCTACACCTTC. It specifies CAWRENGGYTF. The V gene is TRBV30, the J gene TRBJ1-2; no firm D call. The CDR3 is made up of 11 amino acids. V lost 3 bases to trimming and J lost 8 bases, with 10 bases between them. Germline V lookup: CDR1 GTSNPN, CDR2 SVGIG (reference sequence). The full variable domain, rest sourced from reference TRBV30 and TRBJ1-2, is SQTIHQWPATLVQPVGSPLSLECTVEGTSNPNLYWYRQAAGRGLQLLFYSVGIGQISSEVPQNLSASRPQDRQFILSSKKLLLSDSGFYLCAWRENGGYTFGSGTRLTVV.

The J gene is TRBJ1-2, the V gene TRBV6-5; tentatively, D is TRBD1 (6 bases). V gave up 6 bases and J gave up 6 bases, with 17 bases separating them. Germline V gene sequence: CDR1 MNHEY, CDR2 SVGAGI. The CDR3 has 14 amino acids. The CDR3: CASSTDRGHNGYTF. The CDR3 DNA follows: TGTGCCAGCAGCACGGACAGAGGCCACAATGGCTACACCTTC.

This chain joins TRBV5-1 and TRBJ2-4; D possibly corresponds to TRBD1 (6 bases). The CDR3 is made up of 16 amino acids. Looked up from germline, CDR1 is SGHRS and CDR2 is YFSETQ. The V end lost 4 bases, the J end lost 6 bases, and 20 bases lay between the germline ends. DNA of the CDR3: TGCGCCAGCAGCGCGACCACAGGGAGTCTGGGAAACATTCAGTACTTC. Translating gives CASSATTGSLGNIQYF.

This clone was detected once. The chain carries TRBV19 and TRBJ2-1; a possible D gene is TRBD2 (6 bases). The germline V and J ends were trimmed by 6 bases and 3 bases, with 15 bases remaining between them. CDR1 and CDR2 from the germline V gene are LNHDA and SQIVND (reference sequence). This CDR3 has 15 amino acids. This chain's CDR3 is CASRERGGLYNEQFF. The DNA for the CDR3 is TGTGCCAGTAGGGAACGGGGAGGACTCTACAATGAGCAGTTCTTC.

The V and J genes are TRBV5-4 and TRBJ1-3; 7 nucleotides match TRBD1. Trimming took 0 bases from V and 2 from J; bases not matched to a gene: 2. CDR1 is SGHNT and CDR2 is YYREEE in the germline V gene (reference sequence). The CDR3 length is 15 residues. This CDR3 is CASSLGGQAGNTIYF. The CDR3 DNA reads as TGTGCCAGCAGCTTGGGTGGACAGGCTGGAAACACCATATATTTT.

The chain joins TRBV11-2 to TRBJ1-3; D remains ambiguous. Germline V gives CDR1 SGHAT, CDR2 FQNNGV. V lost 5 bases to trimming and J lost 10 bases, with 18 bases between them. The CDR3 has 14 amino acids. CDR3 residues: CASSRSFLLGTIYF. The CDR3 coding sequence is TGTGCCAGCAGCCGATCCTTCCTTCTGGGGACCATATATTTT.

This clone appeared a single time. The rearrangement uses TRBV9 and TRBJ2-3, with D hard to call. CDR1 and CDR2 from the germline V gene are SGDLS and YYNGEE. V lost 3 bases and J lost 9, with 14 bases in between. CDR3 length equals 13 residues. The CDR3 nucleotides read TGTGCCAGCAGCGGAAATTATGGTAACACGCAGTATTTT. Its protein is CASSGNYGNTQYF.

This clone was picked up many times. The gene calls are TRBV27 and TRBJ2-2; possible D gene TRBD1, 5 bases. V lost 6 bases to trimming and J lost 7 bases, with 15 bases between them. The CDR3 has 14 residues. Germline-derived CDR1 and CDR2 are MNHEY and SMNVEV (reference sequence). The CDR3 nucleotides are TGTGCCAGCAGCCTCCAGGGAACGGTCGGGGAGCTGTTTTTT. It yields the protein CASSLQGTVGELFF.

In this sample, this clone is medium-sized (0.01 to 0.1%). V and J are TRBV7-3 and TRBJ2-7, with a tentative D call TRBD2 (6 bases). Germline lookup yields CDR1 SGHTA and CDR2 FQGTGA. The CDR3 contains 16 residues. Deletions cut 2 bases from V and 6 bases from J, with 20 bases between. The CDR3 loop is CASSLPGLTVSVEQYF. CDR3 coding DNA: TGTGCCAGCAGCTTACCCGGACTAACCGTTTCTGTCGAGCAGTACTTC.

V and J are TRBV7-8 and TRBJ1-3, with 8 nucleotides matching TRBD1. Germline V gene lookup returns CDR1 SGHVS and CDR2 FQNEAQ. V lost 4 bases to trimming and J lost 8 bases; unmatched junction nucleotides: 7. There are 14 residues in the CDR3. The CDR3 region has the DNA TGTGCCAGCAGCTCCCGGACAGGGCTTCACACCATATATTTT. Translation gives CASSSRTGLHTIYF.

The V and J genes are TRBV27 and TRBJ2-3; tentative D call: TRBD2 (5 bases). V gave up 5 bases and J gave up 6 bases, with 18 bases separating them. CDR3 size: 15 residues. Per the germline V gene, CDR1 is MNHEY and CDR2 is SMNVEV (reference sequence). The CDR3 region has the DNA TGTGCCAGCAGTGCTTCCGAGCGGAAGCGTGATACGCAGTATTTT. Translated: CASSASERKRDTQYF.

This chain uses TRBV5-1 with TRBJ2-2; 7 nucleotides line up with TRBD1. J lost 5 bases, V lost 0 bases, and 7 bases had no gene match. The length of the CDR3 is 16 residues. From germline, CDR1 is SGHRS and CDR2 YFSETQ. The CDR3 nucleotides read TGCGCCAGCAGCTTGGTCCCGGGACAGAAGACCGGGGAGCTGTTTTTT. This gives the protein CASSLVPGQKTGELFF.

CDR3 region: CASSDGDLRSTDTQYF. CDR3 bases: TGCGCCAGCAGTGATGGGGACCTACGCAGCACAGATACGCAGTATTTT. The V gene is TRBV10-1, the J gene TRBJ2-3; D possibly uses TRBD1 or TRBD2 (5 bases each). This CDR3 has 16 amino acids. With 3 bases removed from V and 0 bases from J, the gap between germline ends came to 13 bases. Germline CDR1 and CDR2: WNHNN and SYGVQD (reference sequence).

This chain uses TRBV14 with TRBJ1-1; D unresolved. There are 15 residues in the CDR3. Germline CDR1 and CDR2: SGHDN and FVKESK. V was pared by 4 bases and J by 2 bases, with 14 bases between. The CDR3 nucleotides read TGTGCCAGCAGCCCCTTTTTTGCAGGCAACACTGAAGCTTTCTTT. It translates to CASSPFFAGNTEAFF.

The rearrangement uses TRBV10-2 and TRBJ2-1; 7 nucleotides align to TRBD1. The J segment lost 0 bases and the V segment lost 6 bases, leaving 2 bases of the junction unmatched. From germline, CDR1 is WSHSY and CDR2 SAAADI. The CDR3 covers 14 residues. CDR3 protein: CASRRDSSYNEQFF. In DNA, the CDR3 is TGCGCCAGCAGACGGGACAGCTCCTACAATGAGCAGTTCTTC.

This clone was found a few times. The rearrangement joins TRBV30 to TRBJ2-7, with 9 bases lining up with TRBD2. The CDR3 has 15 residues. The V gene's germline CDR1 is GTSNPN and CDR2 SVGIG (reference sequence). J gave up 2 bases and V 4 bases, and 9 bases lay outside the gene matches. The CDR3 loop reads CAWTLAREGTYEQYF. Here the CDR3 DNA reads TGTGCCTGGACCTTAGCGCGGGAGGGGACCTACGAGCAGTACTTC.

This chain links TRBV7-2 with TRBJ1-2; 8 positions match TRBD1. The CDR3 length is 13 residues. Germline loops: CDR1 SGHTA, CDR2 FQGNSA. The trim removed 5 bases at V and 3 bases at J, leaving 2 bases unmatched. DNA of the CDR3: TGTGCCAGCAGCCAGACAGGGGACTATGGCTACACCTTC. This encodes CASSQTGDYGYTF. Supplemented by reference TRBV7-2 and TRBJ1-2, the full variable domain reads GAGVSQSPSNKVTEKGKDVELRCDPISGHTALYWYRQSLGQGLEFLIYFQGNSAPDKSGLPSDRFSAERTGGSVSTLTIQRTQQEDSAVYLCASSQTGDYGYTFGSGTRLTVV.